A selection of T cell receptor beta chains follows, all from one sample in a study of cytomegalovirus exposure and HLA in healthy donors. Generated by immunoSEQ multiplex PCR, the TCRdb table keeps only in-frame clones and is missing some. The sample includes about 130,000 clones, roughly nine tenths of them seen just once. Sequencing was done on a sample of PBMCs. The receptors originated from a woman younger than 35 in good health and CMV-seronegative. Both conserved end residues are part of each CDR3. A D gene is named only where the DNA matches it firmly. The size entry is marked missing in some rows and otherwise reads once, few, many or a size class.

TGTTCCCAGGGAAGCGGGATTAGAGCTGAAGCTTTCTTT,CSQGSGIRAEAFF,TRBJ1-1,TRBV30,NA,NA
TGTGCCAGTAGTCCAGGGGTCCCTGGCTACACCTTC,CASSPGVPGYTF,TRBJ1-2,TRBV19,NA,NA
TGTGCCACCAGCAGAGATGCCGGGACTAGGTTAAACATTCAGTACTTC,CATSRDAGTRLNIQYF,TRBJ2-4,TRBV15,TRBD2,NA
TGCGCCAGCAGCTTGGGGAGGGGCCCGAATGAAAAACTGTTTTTT,CASSLGRGPNEKLFF,TRBJ1-4,TRBV5-1,NA,NA
TGTGCCAGCACCCAGCCACAGGATTCTGGGGGCTACACCTTC,CASTQPQDSGGYTF,TRBJ1-2,TRBV6-1,NA,NA
TGTGCCAGCAGTTATGGCGGGACCAGATCCTACAATGAGCAGTTCTTC,CASSYGGTRSYNEQFF,TRBJ2-1,TRBV6-5,NA,NA
TGTGCCAGCAGCTTCTCGGGCTCCTACGAGCAGTACTTC,CASSFSGSYEQYF,TRBJ2-7,TRBV7-2,NA,few
TGTGCCAGCAGTGACATCGGACAGGGGGCTATCAATGAGCAGTTCTTC,CASSDIGQGAINEQFF,TRBJ2-1,TRBV6-4,TRBD1,NA
TGTGCCAGCAGTCCCGCCGGGTCGGGTAACTATGGCTACACCTTC,CASSPAGSGNYGYTF,TRBJ1-2,TRBV28,NA,NA
TGTGCCAGCAGCATAGGACTTAATGAGCAGTTCTTC,CASSIGLNEQFF,TRBJ2-1,TRBV2,NA,NA
TGCGCCAGCAGCTTAAGGGGGATATTGAACACTGAAGCTTTCTTT,CASSLRGILNTEAFF,TRBJ1-1,TRBV5-1,NA,NA
TGCAGCGGGGGGGGATTCAGTTACAATGAGCAGTTCTTC,CSGGGFSYNEQFF,TRBJ2-1,TRBV29-1,TRBD2,NA
TGTGCCAGCTCACCACTATATTTAGGGGGAATGAACACTGAAGCTTTCTTT,CASSPLYLGGMNTEAFF,TRBJ1-1,TRBV18,NA,NA
TGTGCCAGCACCTACGACATCGGACAGGGCTACACCTTC,CASTYDIGQGYTF,TRBJ1-2,TRBV25-1,NA,few
TGCGCCAGCAGCTTGACAGGGCGTGACTATGGCTACACCTTC,CASSLTGRDYGYTF,TRBJ1-2,TRBV5-1,NA,NA
TGTGCCAGCAGCTTAGGGGCTGAAGAGACCCAGTACTTC,CASSLGAEETQYF,TRBJ2-5,TRBV7-6,NA,NA